This TCR beta chain originates from a study of monozygotic twins with inflammatory bowel disease. TCRdb reprocessed the 5' RACE reads and stores each CDR3 protein as one record, lacking DNA. The listing records over 200,000 distinct CDR3 sequences. Study-wide results and limits: TCRbeta inverse Simpson diversity was decreased in IBD patients versus healthy co-twins.

The CDR3 is 13 residues long. Blood, roughly 2.5 ml, was drawn per donor. About this clonotype: Its antigen is unidentified.

The sequence was collected from a human donor with ulcerative colitis or Crohn's disease, or a healthy co-twin of an affected twin (not recorded which). Material: blood. V is TRBV12-3 or TRBV12-4 and J is TRBJ2-1; TCRdb returns TRBD2, unconfirmable since there is no DNA. CDR3 loop: CASSGLAGGTRVF.